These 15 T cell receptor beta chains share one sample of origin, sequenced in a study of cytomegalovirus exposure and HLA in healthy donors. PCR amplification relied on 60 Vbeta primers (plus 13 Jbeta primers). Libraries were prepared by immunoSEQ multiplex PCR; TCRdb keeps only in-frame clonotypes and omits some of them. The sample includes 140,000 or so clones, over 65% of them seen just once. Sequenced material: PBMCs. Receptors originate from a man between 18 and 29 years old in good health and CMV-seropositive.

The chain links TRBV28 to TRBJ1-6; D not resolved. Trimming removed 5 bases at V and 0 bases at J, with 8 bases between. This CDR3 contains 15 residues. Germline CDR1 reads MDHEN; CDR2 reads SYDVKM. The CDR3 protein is CASSRLFSYNSPLHF. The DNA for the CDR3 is TGTGCCAGCAGTAGACTCTTCTCCTATAATTCACCCCTCCACTTT.

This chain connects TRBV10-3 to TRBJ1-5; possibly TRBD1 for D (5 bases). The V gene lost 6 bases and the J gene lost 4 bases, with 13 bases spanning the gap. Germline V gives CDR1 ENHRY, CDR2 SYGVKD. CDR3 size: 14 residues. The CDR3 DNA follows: TGTGCCATCAGCGGAAGTCAGGGAAATCAGCCCCAGCATTTT. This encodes CAISGSQGNQPQHF.

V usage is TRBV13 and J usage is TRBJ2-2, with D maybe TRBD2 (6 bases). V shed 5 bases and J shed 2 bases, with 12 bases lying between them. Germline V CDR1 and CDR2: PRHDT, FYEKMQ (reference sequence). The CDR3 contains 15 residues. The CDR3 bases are TGTGCCAGCAGCCGGGGGACGGAAAACACCGGGGAGCTGTTTTTT. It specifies CASSRGTENTGELFF.

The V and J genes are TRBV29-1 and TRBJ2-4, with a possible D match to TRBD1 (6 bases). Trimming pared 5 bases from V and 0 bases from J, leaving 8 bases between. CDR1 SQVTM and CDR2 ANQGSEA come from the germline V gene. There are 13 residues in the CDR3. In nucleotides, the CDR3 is TGCAGCGTTCAGGGACAAGCCAAAAACATTCAGTACTTC. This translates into CSVQGQAKNIQYF.

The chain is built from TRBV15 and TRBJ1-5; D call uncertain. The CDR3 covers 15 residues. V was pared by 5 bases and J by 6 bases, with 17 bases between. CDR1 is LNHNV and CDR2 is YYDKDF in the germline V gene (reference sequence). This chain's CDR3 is CATSLKGSGGQPQHF. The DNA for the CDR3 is TGTGCCACCAGCTTAAAGGGAAGTGGAGGTCAGCCCCAGCATTTT.

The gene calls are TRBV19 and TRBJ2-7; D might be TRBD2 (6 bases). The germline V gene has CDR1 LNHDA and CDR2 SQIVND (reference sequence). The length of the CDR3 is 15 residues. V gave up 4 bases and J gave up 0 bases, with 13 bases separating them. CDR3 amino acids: CASSRRGDSSYEQYF. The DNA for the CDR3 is TGTGCCAGTAGTAGGCGGGGCGATAGCTCCTACGAGCAGTACTTC.

The CDR3 DNA reads as TGTGCCACCGGACAGGGGGTGGGTGAGCAGTTCTTC. Its translation is CATGQGVGEQFF. The chain recombines TRBV6-5 with TRBJ2-1; 10 bases are shared with TRBD1. Trimming at V came to 10 bases and at J to 9 bases, leaving 6 bases not matched to a gene. In germline, CDR1 is MNHEY, CDR2 SVGAGI. The CDR3 consists of 12 residues.

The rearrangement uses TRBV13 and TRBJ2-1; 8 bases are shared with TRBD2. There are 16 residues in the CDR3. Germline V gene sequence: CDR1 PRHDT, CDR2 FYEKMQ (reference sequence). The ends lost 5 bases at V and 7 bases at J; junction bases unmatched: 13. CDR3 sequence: CASSRLGSGSGNEQFF. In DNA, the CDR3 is TGTGCCAGCAGCCGCCTAGGGAGCGGGAGTGGGAATGAGCAGTTCTTC.

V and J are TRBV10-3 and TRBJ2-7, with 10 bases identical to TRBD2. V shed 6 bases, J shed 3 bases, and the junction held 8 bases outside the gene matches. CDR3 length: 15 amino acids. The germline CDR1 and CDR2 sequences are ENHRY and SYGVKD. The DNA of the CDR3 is TGTGCCATCAGGGCATTCGGGACTAGCGACTACGAGCAGTACTTC. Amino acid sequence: CAIRAFGTSDYEQYF.

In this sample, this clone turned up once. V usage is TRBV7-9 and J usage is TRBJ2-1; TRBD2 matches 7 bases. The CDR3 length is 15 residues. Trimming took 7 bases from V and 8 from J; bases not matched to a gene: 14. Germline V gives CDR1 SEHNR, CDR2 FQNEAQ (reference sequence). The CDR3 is CASITSGREDYEQFF. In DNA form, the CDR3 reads TGTGCCAGCATCACCTCAGGACGGGAGGATTATGAGCAGTTCTTC.

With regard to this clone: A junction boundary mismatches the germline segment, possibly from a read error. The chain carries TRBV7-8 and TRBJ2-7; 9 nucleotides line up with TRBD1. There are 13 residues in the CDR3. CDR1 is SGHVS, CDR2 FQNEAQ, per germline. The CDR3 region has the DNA TGTGCCAGCAGCCGTACTGGACAGGGGCGCGTCCACTTC. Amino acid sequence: CASSRTGQGRVHF.

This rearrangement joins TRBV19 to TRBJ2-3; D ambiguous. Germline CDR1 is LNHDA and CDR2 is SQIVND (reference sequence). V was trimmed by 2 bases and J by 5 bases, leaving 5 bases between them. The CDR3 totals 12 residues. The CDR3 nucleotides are TGTGCCAGTAGTATATCCCTAGATACGCAGTATTTT. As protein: CASSISLDTQYF. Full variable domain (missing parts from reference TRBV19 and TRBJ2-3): DGGITQSPKYLFRKEGQNVTLSCEQNLNHDAMYWYRQDPGQGLRLIYYSQIVNDFQKGDIAEGYSVSREKKESFPLTVTSAQKNPTAFYLCASSISLDTQYFGPGTRLTVL.

CDR3 loop: CASSLRSVPNYGYTF. The CDR3 DNA sequence: TGTGCCAGCAGCTTGAGATCGGTCCCTAACTATGGCTACACCTTC. This chain uses TRBV7-9 with TRBJ1-2, with D unclear. Germline CDR1 is SEHNR and CDR2 is FQNEAQ (reference sequence). The V end lost 3 bases, the J end lost 0 bases, and 11 bases lay between the germline ends. The CDR3 spans 15 residues.

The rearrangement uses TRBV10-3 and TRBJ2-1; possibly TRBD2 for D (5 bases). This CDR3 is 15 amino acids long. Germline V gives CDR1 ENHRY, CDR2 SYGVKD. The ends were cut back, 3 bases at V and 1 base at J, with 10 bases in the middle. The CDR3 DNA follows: TGTGCCATCAGTGAACCGGCGGGTTCCTACAATGAGCAGTTCTTC. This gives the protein CAISEPAGSYNEQFF.

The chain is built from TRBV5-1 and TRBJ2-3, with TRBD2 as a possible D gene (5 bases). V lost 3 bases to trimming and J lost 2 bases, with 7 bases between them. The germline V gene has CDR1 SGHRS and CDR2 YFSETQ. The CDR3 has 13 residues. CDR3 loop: CASSSGNTDTQYF. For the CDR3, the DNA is TGCGCCAGCAGCTCCGGGAACACAGATACGCAGTATTTT.